The 27 T cell receptor beta chains in this list originate from one sample, sequenced in a study of cytomegalovirus exposure and HLA in healthy donors. Primers: 60 Vbeta forward and 13 Jbeta reverse. Only in-frame clones appear in the TCRdb table, and some are missing; sequencing was by immunoSEQ multiplex PCR. The table has roughly 200,000 clones, under 85% seen once. Input material: PBMCs. The source is a male donor in good health and CMV-seronegative.

The chain uses TRBV27 and TRBJ1-1; tentatively, D is TRBD1 (5 bases). Between the trimmed V and J ends, which lost 2 bases and 3 bases, there was a span of 10 bases. Looked up from germline, CDR1 is MNHEY and CDR2 is SMNVEV (reference sequence). The CDR3 runs to 14 residues. The CDR3: CASSLAGYYTEAFF. CDR3 in DNA: TGTGCCAGCAGTTTAGCAGGGTATTACACTGAAGCTTTCTTT.

The chain links TRBV6-4 to TRBJ2-2, with D hard to call. Germline CDR1 and CDR2: MRHNA and SNTAGT. The CDR3 totals 13 residues. Deletions cut 2 bases from V and 3 bases from J, with 4 bases between. The CDR3 region is CASSDADTGELFF. CDR3 nucleotide sequence: TGTGCCAGCAGTGACGCGGACACCGGGGAGCTGTTTTTT.

This clone was seen once. The chain couples TRBV5-1 to TRBJ1-3; 12 nucleotides match TRBD1. CDR3 size: 18 residues. V was clipped by 4 bases and J by 2 bases; unmatched bases: 10. The V gene's germline CDR1 is SGHRS and CDR2 YFSETQ. Written as DNA, the CDR3 is TGCGCCAGCAGCCCAGGGACAGGGGGCGAACCTCCTGGAAACACCATATATTTT. This translates into CASSPGTGGEPPGNTIYF.

The rearrangement joins TRBV30 to TRBJ2-7; D is unclear. CDR1 and CDR2 from the germline V gene are GTSNPN and SVGIG (reference sequence). The CDR3 has 11 residues. Trimming took off 4 bases at V and 3 bases at J, with 7 bases between the two ends. Written as DNA, the CDR3 is TGTGCCTGGATGGAGAACTACGAGCAGTACTTC. This codes for CAWMENYEQYF.

This rearrangement joins TRBV19 to TRBJ1-2; D gene unclear. The V end was cut by 3 bases, the J end by 4 bases, with 9 bases between. CDR3 length: 13 amino acids. Per germline, CDR1 LNHDA and CDR2 SQIVND (reference sequence). Written as DNA, the CDR3 is TGTGCCAGTAGTATTCCGGGATCCTATGGCTACACCTTC. It codes for CASSIPGSYGYTF.

The chain uses TRBV6-5 and TRBJ1-2; 10 bases are shared with TRBD1. V shed 5 bases, J shed 4 bases, and the junction held 7 bases outside the gene matches. This CDR3 contains 15 residues. Germline lookup yields CDR1 MNHEY and CDR2 SVGAGI. The CDR3 spells CASSLRTGGSYGYTF. The CDR3 nucleotides are TGTGCCAGCAGTCTCCGGACAGGGGGAAGCTATGGCTACACCTTC.

The chain joins TRBV28 to TRBJ2-5; possible D gene TRBD2, 5 bases. Germline assignment: CDR1 MDHEN and CDR2 SYDVKM. Trimming took 5 bases from V and 1 from J, leaving 17 bases between them. The CDR3 contains 16 residues. The CDR3 protein is CASSPYTQAVQETQYF. In DNA, the CDR3 is TGTGCCAGCAGTCCATATACGCAAGCGGTCCAAGAGACCCAGTACTTC.

The V gene is TRBV6-1, the J gene TRBJ1-5; D is possibly TRBD1 (5 bases). Trimming shortened V by 0 bases and J by 4 bases, and 13 bases separated the two germline ends. The CDR3 runs to 16 residues. The germline CDR1 and CDR2 sequences are MNHNS and SASEGT. CDR3 bases: TGTGCCAGCAGTGAAGCGCTGGGGACTGATAATCAGCCCCAGCATTTT. This codes for CASSEALGTDNQPQHF.

The V and J genes are TRBV29-1 and TRBJ2-3, with 8 bases matching TRBD2. Looked up from germline, CDR1 is SQVTM and CDR2 is ANQGSEA. Trimming cost V 3 bases and J 9 bases; bases outside gene matches: 8. This CDR3 comprises 13 residues. DNA of the CDR3: TGCAGCGTTGAGACGGGGGGGACTAAGACGCAGTATTTT. Translation gives CSVETGGTKTQYF.

This rearrangement joins TRBV25-1 to TRBJ2-5; weak D call: TRBD2 (6 bases). Trimming cost V 9 bases and J 5 bases, with 19 bases left between them. This CDR3 contains 14 residues. CDR1 is MGHDK and CDR2 is SYGVNS in the germline V gene. Written as DNA, the CDR3 is TGTGCCAGTTCGCCTGCGGGGCGGGTTGAGACCCAGTACTTC. Its protein is CASSPAGRVETQYF.

The V call is TRBV4-2, the J call TRBJ2-5; D may be TRBD2 (5 bases). The CDR3 loop spans 14 amino acids. Germline lookup yields CDR1 LGHNA and CDR2 YNFKEQ. Trimming took off 7 bases at V and 0 bases at J, with 12 bases between the two ends. This CDR3 reads CASTSGGYQETQYF. DNA for the CDR3: TGTGCCAGCACTTCGGGCGGGTACCAAGAGACCCAGTACTTC.

This chain connects TRBV18 to TRBJ2-7; D not resolved. There are 13 residues in the CDR3. The V and J ends lost 2 bases and 7 bases respectively, with 12 bases between them. The germline V gene has CDR1 KGHSH and CDR2 LQKENI. The chain's CDR3 is CASSPSRPEEQYF. The CDR3 bases are TGTGCCAGCTCACCATCGCGACCGGAGGAGCAGTACTTC.

This chain uses TRBV6-6 with TRBJ2-7; possibly TRBD1 for D (5 bases). The V end lost 1 base, the J end lost 4 bases, and 14 bases lay between the germline ends. This CDR3 has 15 amino acids. Germline values: CDR1 MNHNY, CDR2 SVGAGI (reference sequence). CDR3 sequence: CASSYLWGVNYEQYF. As DNA, the CDR3 is TGTGCCAGCAGTTACTTGTGGGGCGTAAATTACGAGCAGTACTTC.

About this clone itself: Other DNA sequences of this sample code for an identical CDR3. V usage is TRBV28 and J usage is TRBJ1-5; the match to TRBD1 covers 9 bases. Germline trimming cut 6 bases from V and 2 bases from J; bases unmatched to any gene: 5. Germline values: CDR1 MDHEN, CDR2 SYDVKM. The CDR3 has 15 residues. In nucleotides, the CDR3 is TGTGCCAGCAGAACAACAGGGGGCGGCAATCAGCCCCAGCATTTT. It specifies CASRTTGGGNQPQHF.

This chain links TRBV4-1 with TRBJ2-1, with a tentative D call TRBD2 (6 bases). Germline V lookup: CDR1 MGHRA, CDR2 YSYEKL. V was shortened by 2 bases and J by 4 bases, with 12 bases between the two germline ends. The CDR3 has 15 amino acids. The CDR3 region has the DNA TGCGCCAGCAGCCAACTGGGACTTCTATACAATGAGCAGTTCTTC. It translates to CASSQLGLLYNEQFF.

In its sample, this clone was seen once. The genes are TRBV4-2 and TRBJ2-7; D remains unclear. CDR3 length: 13 residues. Germline V gives CDR1 LGHNA, CDR2 YNFKEQ. V dropped 0 bases and J dropped 4 bases, with 7 bases sitting between them. As DNA, the CDR3 is TGTGCCAGCAGCCAAGAAGACTTTTACGAGCAGTACTTC. It is translated as CASSQEDFYEQYF.

The chain has TRBV7-9 and TRBJ1-6; D might be TRBD1 (5 bases). Germline CDR1 is SEHNR and CDR2 is FQNEAQ (reference sequence). This CDR3 comprises 18 residues. The V end was cut by 5 bases, the J end by 3 bases, with 20 bases between. The chain's CDR3 is CASSLIGGETGYNSPLHF. The DNA of the CDR3 is TGTGCCAGCAGCCTGATAGGAGGGGAGACGGGCTATAATTCACCCCTCCACTTT.

In nucleotides, the CDR3 is TGTGCCAGCAGCGTAGGGGGGGGACAGGTCCGCTCTGGAAACACCATATATTTT. Amino acids: CASSVGGGQVRSGNTIYF. The rearrangement joins TRBV9 to TRBJ1-3, with TRBD1 identical over 8 bases. Per the germline V gene, CDR1 is SGDLS and CDR2 is YYNGEE. The CDR3 totals 18 residues. J lost 0 bases, V lost 0 bases, and 8 bases had no gene match.

There are a few counts of this clone. The rearrangement joins TRBV6-6 to TRBJ1-1; 7 bases agree with TRBD1. This CDR3 is built from 15 residues. The V segment lost 5 bases and the J segment 2 bases; nucleotides outside the gene matches: 8. Germline CDR1 reads MNHNY; CDR2 reads SVGAGI (reference sequence). The CDR3 is CASSKGAGRNTEAFF. The CDR3 DNA reads TGTGCCAGCAGTAAGGGGGCAGGGAGAAACACTGAAGCTTTCTTT.

This chain links TRBV19 with TRBJ1-5, with 8 bases identical to TRBD1. CDR3 length: 16 amino acids. Germline CDR1 LNHDA, CDR2 SQIVND (reference sequence). V gave up 7 bases and J gave up 0 bases; unmatched junction bases: 8. CDR3 DNA: TGTGCCAGTAAAGGACAGGGCAGGGATAGCAATCAGCCCCAGCATTTT. Translating gives CASKGQGRDSNQPQHF.

The genes are TRBV28 and TRBJ2-2; perhaps TRBD2 as D (6 bases). Per the germline V gene, CDR1 is MDHEN and CDR2 is SYDVKM. This CDR3 region has 13 residues. V shed 7 bases and J shed 3 bases, with 9 bases lying between them. The DNA for the CDR3 is TGTGCCAGCACACTAGCTTACACCGGGGAGCTGTTTTTT. Protein: CASTLAYTGELFF.

This chain joins TRBV4-1 and TRBJ1-5; the D gene is possibly TRBD1 (6 bases). The ends were cut back, 2 bases at V and 1 base at J, with 12 bases in the middle. Germline CDR1 reads MGHRA; CDR2 reads YSYEKL. The CDR3 extends over 16 amino acids. The CDR3 here is CASSQYGGLSNQPQHF. The CDR3 DNA follows: TGCGCCAGCAGCCAATATGGGGGCTTAAGCAATCAGCCCCAGCATTTT.

V is TRBV19 and J is TRBJ1-1, with a weak D call TRBD1 (6 bases). The germline V gene encodes CDR1 LNHDA and CDR2 SQIVND (reference sequence). V lost 5 bases to trimming and J lost 1 base, with 17 bases between them. This CDR3 has 16 residues. The CDR3 DNA sequence: TGTGCCAGTAGTCCAGGGACACTTCTATGGAACACTGAAGCTTTCTTT. Translated, it gives CASSPGTLLWNTEAFF.

The chain recombines TRBV30 with TRBJ1-5; D perhaps matches TRBD1 (6 bases). CDR3 length: 13 residues. The V and J ends lost 2 bases and 4 bases respectively, with 9 bases between them. Germline V CDR1 and CDR2: GTSNPN, SVGIG (reference sequence). The CDR3 here is CAWSIQGNQPQHF. The DNA of the CDR3 is TGTGCCTGGAGTATTCAGGGGAATCAGCCCCAGCATTTT.

CDR3 DNA sequence: TGTGCCAGCAGCTCCTCACCCAGATTAGCCAAAAACATTCAGTACTTC. Amino acids: CASSSSPRLAKNIQYF. This chain uses TRBV7-9 with TRBJ2-4; no definite D call. Germline values: CDR1 SEHNR, CDR2 FQNEAQ (reference sequence). The V end lost 4 bases, the J end lost 0 bases, and 13 bases lay between the germline ends. This CDR3 region has 16 residues.

This chain joins TRBV29-1 and TRBJ2-5, with 12 positions matching TRBD1. The DNA end is more similar to TRBJ2-7, so the J call may be wrong. Germline values: CDR1 SQVTM, CDR2 ANQGSEA. The CDR3 sequence is 13 residues long. The CDR3 sequence: CSCGDRGLSEQYF. The DNA for the CDR3 is TGCAGCTGTGGGGACAGGGGGCTATCCGAGCAGTACTTC.

This clone was seen a single time. The V call is TRBV2, the J call TRBJ2-1; 7 bases match TRBD2. The CDR3 has 18 residues. Germline assignment: CDR1 SNHLY and CDR2 FYNNEI. The V gene end was trimmed by 8 bases and the J gene end by 9 bases; junction bases not matched to a gene: 25. This chain's CDR3 is CASPFGNTGTTDGGEQFF. CDR3 bases: TGTGCCAGCCCCTTTGGGAATACCGGGACTACCGACGGTGGTGAGCAGTTCTTC.